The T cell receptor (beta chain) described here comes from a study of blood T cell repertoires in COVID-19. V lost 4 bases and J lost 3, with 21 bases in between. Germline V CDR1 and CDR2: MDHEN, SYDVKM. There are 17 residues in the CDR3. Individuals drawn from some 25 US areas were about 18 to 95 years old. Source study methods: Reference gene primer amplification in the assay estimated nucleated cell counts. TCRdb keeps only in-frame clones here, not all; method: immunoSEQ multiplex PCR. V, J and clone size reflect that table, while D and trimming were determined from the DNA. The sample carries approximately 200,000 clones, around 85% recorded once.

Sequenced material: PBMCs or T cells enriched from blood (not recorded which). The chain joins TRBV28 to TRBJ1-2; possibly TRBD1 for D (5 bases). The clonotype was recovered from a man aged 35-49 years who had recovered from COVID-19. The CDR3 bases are TGTGCCAGCAGTTCATCATCATTAGGGGCCGAGGACTATGGCTACACCTTC. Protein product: CASSSSSLGAEDYGYTF.